A single sample gave rise to the 14 T cell receptor beta chains below, sequenced in a study of blood T cell repertoires in COVID-19. Assay used: immunoSEQ multiplex PCR; TCRdb lists only in-frame clones, some missing. Of more than 95,000 clones listed, about four fifths are singletons. Sequenced: peripheral blood. The receptors derive from a man aged 55 to 69 with acute or convalescent COVID-19.

The gene calls are TRBV19 and TRBJ2-7, with 7 bases lining up with TRBD2. This CDR3 is 14 amino acids long. J was trimmed by 2 bases and V by 7 bases; bases with no gene match: 8. Germline V gene data show CDR1 as LNHDA and CDR2 as SQIVND (reference sequence). The CDR3 region is CASKPAGPTYEQYF. In DNA form, the CDR3 reads TGTGCCAGTAAACCAGCGGGACCAACCTACGAGCAGTACTTC.

This chain links TRBV7-9 with TRBJ2-3; 7 bases are a match to TRBD1. CDR1 SEHNR and CDR2 FQNEAQ come from the germline V gene (reference sequence). Losses at the gene ends were 5 bases for V and 2 bases for J; bases not matched to a gene: 7. The CDR3 is 15 amino acids. DNA for the CDR3: TGTGCCAGCAGCAACCGGGGACAGCTCACAGATACGCAGTATTTT. Translated: CASSNRGQLTDTQYF.

The rearrangement links TRBV29-1 to TRBJ1-1, with D possibly TRBD1 on 5 matching bases. The CDR3 is made up of 17 amino acids. Trimming removed 4 bases at V and 0 bases at J, with 21 bases between. Germline-derived CDR1 and CDR2 are SQVTM and ANQGSEA. The CDR3 loop reads CSVGQGGAFSLNTEAFF. The CDR3 DNA follows: TGCAGCGTTGGGCAGGGAGGTGCCTTTTCCCTGAACACTGAAGCTTTCTTT.

The V gene is TRBV18, the J gene TRBJ1-1, with TRBD1 matching 11 bases. Germline CDR1 is KGHSH and CDR2 is LQKENI. The V and J ends lost 6 bases and 7 bases, in that order; junction bases with no gene match: 13. The CDR3 loop spans 16 amino acids. The CDR3 here is CASSPGQGARSGEAFF. DNA of the CDR3: TGTGCCAGCTCCCCCGGACAGGGGGCGCGATCAGGTGAAGCTTTCTTT.

Remarks on this clone: Sequence at one end of the junction differs from germline and may be a read error. This chain links TRBV6-1 with TRBJ1-3; weak D call: TRBD1 (6 bases). Germline-derived CDR1 and CDR2 are MNHNS and SASEGT. CDR3 length: 14 residues. DNA of the CDR3: TGTGCCAGCACTGAACAGGGCGGTGGAAACACCATATATTTT. Its protein is CASTEQGGGNTIYF.

This clone was detected a few times. This chain joins TRBV30 and TRBJ1-1; D not resolved. Germline V gene data show CDR1 as GTSNPN and CDR2 as SVGIG (reference sequence). The ends were cut back, 8 bases at V and 10 bases at J, with 20 bases in the middle. The CDR3 runs to 12 residues. CDR3 in amino acids: CAGVDHSGIAFF. The CDR3 region has the DNA TGTGCCGGGGTGGACCATTCCGGGATAGCTTTCTTT.

This clone was seen just once. The rearrangement uses TRBV7-2 and TRBJ2-5; 8 bases map to TRBD2. The V segment lost 1 base and the J segment 4 bases; nucleotides outside the gene matches: 5. Germline CDR1 reads SGHTA; CDR2 reads FQGNSA. The CDR3 extends over 15 amino acids. CDR3 sequence: CASSLVASGRETQYF. CDR3 bases: TGTGCCAGCAGCTTAGTGGCCAGCGGGAGAGAGACCCAGTACTTC.

This chain links TRBV6-6 with TRBJ2-2; 9 positions agree with TRBD1. The ends lost 5 bases at V and 3 bases at J; junction bases unmatched: 10. The CDR3 contains 17 residues. Germline-derived CDR1 and CDR2 are MNHNY and SVGAGI (reference sequence). This chain's CDR3 is CASSPSPGQGYTGELFF. CDR3 bases: TGTGCCAGCAGTCCATCCCCGGGACAGGGTTACACCGGGGAGCTGTTTTTT.

V is TRBV13 and J is TRBJ2-7, with TRBD1 matching over 7 bases. Germline lookup yields CDR1 PRHDT and CDR2 FYEKMQ (reference sequence). The CDR3 sequence is 15 residues long. V shed 3 bases, J shed 2 bases, and the junction held 7 bases outside the gene matches. This CDR3 reads CASSFEGQLTYEQYF. The CDR3 nucleotides read TGTGCCAGCAGCTTTGAGGGACAGCTAACCTACGAGCAGTACTTC.

The CDR3 region has the DNA TGTGCCACCAGTAAGGGGACAACCATGAACACTGAAGCTTTCTTT. Translated: CATSKGTTMNTEAFF. The chain carries TRBV24-1 and TRBJ1-1, with D possibly matching TRBD1 (6 bases). Germline loops: CDR1 KGHDR, CDR2 SFDVKD. The CDR3 sequence is 15 residues long. Trimming removed 6 bases at V and 0 bases at J, with 13 bases between.

This chain connects TRBV7-9 to TRBJ1-5, with no clear D. The CDR3 is made up of 15 amino acids. The V end was cut by 6 bases, the J end by 3 bases, with 15 bases between. Germline V gene data show CDR1 as SEHNR and CDR2 as FQNEAQ (reference sequence). The CDR3 coding sequence is TGTGCCAGCAGGCCCGGGTCGGGTCCCAATCAGCCCCAGCATTTT. It encodes CASRPGSGPNQPQHF.

In its sample, this clone was seen a few times. The J gene is TRBJ1-1, the V gene TRBV28; perhaps TRBD1 as D (5 bases). V lost 3 bases to trimming and J lost 0 bases, with 20 bases between them. This CDR3 contains 18 residues. The V gene's germline CDR1 is MDHEN and CDR2 SYDVKM. CDR3 protein: CASSFRPYTGSMNTEAFF. CDR3 nucleotide sequence: TGTGCCAGCAGTTTCCGCCCCTACACAGGATCGATGAACACTGAAGCTTTCTTT. The variable domain in full, completed from reference TRBV28 and TRBJ1-1, reads DVKVTQSSRYLVKRTGEKVFLECVQDMDHENMFWYRQDPGLGLRLIYFSYDVKMKEKGDIPEGYSVSREKKERFSLILESASTNQTSMYLCASSFRPYTGSMNTEAFFGQGTRLTVV.

Only a few counts were recorded for this clone. The chain links TRBV7-8 to TRBJ1-4; 8 bases fit TRBD1. V shed 5 bases, J shed 8 bases, and the junction held 7 bases outside the gene matches. Germline V gene data show CDR1 as SGHVS and CDR2 as FQNEAQ. The CDR3 totals 14 residues. CDR3 DNA sequence: TGTGCCAGCAGCCAGGACAGGGTGTCGGAAAAACTGTTTTTT. It specifies CASSQDRVSEKLFF.

The genes are TRBV27 and TRBJ2-1; 8 bases are shared with TRBD1. Germline lookup yields CDR1 MNHEY and CDR2 SMNVEV (reference sequence). The V and J ends lost 5 bases and 5 bases, in that order; junction bases with no gene match: 11. CDR3 length equals 16 residues. The CDR3: CASSPRQGRGNNEQFF. The CDR3 DNA is TGTGCCAGCAGTCCGCGACAGGGGCGAGGGAACAATGAGCAGTTCTTC.